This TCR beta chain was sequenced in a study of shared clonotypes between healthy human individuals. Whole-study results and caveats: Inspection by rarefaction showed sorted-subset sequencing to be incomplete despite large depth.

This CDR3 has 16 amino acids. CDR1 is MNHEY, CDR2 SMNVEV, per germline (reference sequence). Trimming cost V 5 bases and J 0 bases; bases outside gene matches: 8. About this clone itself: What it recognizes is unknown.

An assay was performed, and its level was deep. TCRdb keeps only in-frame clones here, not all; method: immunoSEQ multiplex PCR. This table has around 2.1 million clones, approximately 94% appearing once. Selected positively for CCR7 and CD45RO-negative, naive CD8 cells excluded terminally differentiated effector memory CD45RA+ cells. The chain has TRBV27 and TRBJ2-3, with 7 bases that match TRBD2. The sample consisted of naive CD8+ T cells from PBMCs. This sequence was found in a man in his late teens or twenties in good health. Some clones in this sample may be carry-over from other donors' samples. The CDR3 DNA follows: TGTGCCAGCAGTCCTATAGCGGGTCCTAGCACAGATACGCAGTATTTT. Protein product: CASSPIAGPSTDTQYF.